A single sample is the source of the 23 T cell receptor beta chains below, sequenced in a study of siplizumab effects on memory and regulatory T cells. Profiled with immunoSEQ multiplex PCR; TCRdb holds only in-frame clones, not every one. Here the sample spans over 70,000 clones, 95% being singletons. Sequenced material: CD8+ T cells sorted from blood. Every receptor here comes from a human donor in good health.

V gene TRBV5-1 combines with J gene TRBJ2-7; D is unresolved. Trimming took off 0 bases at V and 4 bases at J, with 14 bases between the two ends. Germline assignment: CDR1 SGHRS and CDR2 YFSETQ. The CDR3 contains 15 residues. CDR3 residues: CASSLENARNYEQYF. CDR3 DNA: TGCGCCAGCAGCTTGGAAAATGCTAGGAATTACGAGCAGTACTTC.

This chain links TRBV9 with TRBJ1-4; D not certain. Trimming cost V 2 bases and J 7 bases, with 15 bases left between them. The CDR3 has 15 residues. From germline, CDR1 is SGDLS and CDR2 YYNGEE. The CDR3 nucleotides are TGTGCCAGCAGCGTCAGCGGACTATCGGGTGAAAAACTGTTTTTT. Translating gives CASSVSGLSGEKLFF.

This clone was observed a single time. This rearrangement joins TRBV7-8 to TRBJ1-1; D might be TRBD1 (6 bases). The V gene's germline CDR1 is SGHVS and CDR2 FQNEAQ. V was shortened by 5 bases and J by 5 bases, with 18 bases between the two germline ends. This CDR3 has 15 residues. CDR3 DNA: TGTGCCAGCAGCCTAGAGCCGGGGGCGTCGACTGAAGCTTTCTTT. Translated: CASSLEPGASTEAFF.

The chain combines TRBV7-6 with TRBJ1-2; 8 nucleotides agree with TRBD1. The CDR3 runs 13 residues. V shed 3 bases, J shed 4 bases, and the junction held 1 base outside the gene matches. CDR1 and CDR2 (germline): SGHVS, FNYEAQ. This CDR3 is CASSFGTGYGYTF. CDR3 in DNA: TGTGCCAGCAGCTTTGGGACAGGCTATGGCTACACCTTC.

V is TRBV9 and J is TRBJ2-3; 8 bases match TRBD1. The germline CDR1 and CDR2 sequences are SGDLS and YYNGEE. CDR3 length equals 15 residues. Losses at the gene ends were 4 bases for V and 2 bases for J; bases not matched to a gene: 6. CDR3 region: CASSLRQGYTDTQYF. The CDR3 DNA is TGTGCCAGCAGCCTGAGACAGGGGTACACAGATACGCAGTATTTT.

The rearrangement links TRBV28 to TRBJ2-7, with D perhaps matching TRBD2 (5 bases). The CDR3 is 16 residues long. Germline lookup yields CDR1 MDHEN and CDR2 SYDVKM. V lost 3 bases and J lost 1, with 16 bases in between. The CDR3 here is CASSFPGEGMSYEQYF. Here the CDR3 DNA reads TGTGCCAGCAGTTTCCCTGGTGAGGGCATGTCCTACGAGCAGTACTTC.

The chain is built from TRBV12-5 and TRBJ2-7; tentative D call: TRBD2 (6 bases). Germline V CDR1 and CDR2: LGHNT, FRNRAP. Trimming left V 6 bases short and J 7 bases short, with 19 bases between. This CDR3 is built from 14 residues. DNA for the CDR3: TGTGCTAGTGGCTCCCCCGATGCGGGATGGGAGCAGTACTTC. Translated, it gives CASGSPDAGWEQYF.

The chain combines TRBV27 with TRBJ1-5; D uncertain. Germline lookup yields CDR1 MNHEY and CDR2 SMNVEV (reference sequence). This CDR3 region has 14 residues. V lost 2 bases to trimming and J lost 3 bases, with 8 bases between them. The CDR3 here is CASSLDGYNQPQHF. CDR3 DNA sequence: TGTGCCAGCAGTTTAGACGGATACAATCAGCCCCAGCATTTT.

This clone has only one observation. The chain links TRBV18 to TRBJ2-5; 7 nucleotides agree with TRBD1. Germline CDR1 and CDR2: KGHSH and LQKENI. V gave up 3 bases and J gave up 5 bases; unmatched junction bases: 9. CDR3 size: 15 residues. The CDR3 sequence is CASSPETGSYETQYF. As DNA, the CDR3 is TGTGCCAGCTCACCTGAGACAGGGTCGTACGAGACCCAGTACTTC.

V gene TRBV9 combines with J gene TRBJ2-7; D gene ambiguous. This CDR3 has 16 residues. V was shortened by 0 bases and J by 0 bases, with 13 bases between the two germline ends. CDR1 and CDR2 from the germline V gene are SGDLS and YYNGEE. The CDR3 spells CASSVGETASSYEQYF. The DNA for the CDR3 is TGTGCCAGCAGCGTAGGCGAGACCGCTAGCTCCTACGAGCAGTACTTC.

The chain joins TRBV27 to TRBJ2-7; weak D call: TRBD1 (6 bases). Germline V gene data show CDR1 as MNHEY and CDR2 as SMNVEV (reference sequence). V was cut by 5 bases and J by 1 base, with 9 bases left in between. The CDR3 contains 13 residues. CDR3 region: CASSPGQSYEQYF. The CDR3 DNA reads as TGTGCCAGCAGTCCGGGACAATCCTACGAGCAGTACTTC.

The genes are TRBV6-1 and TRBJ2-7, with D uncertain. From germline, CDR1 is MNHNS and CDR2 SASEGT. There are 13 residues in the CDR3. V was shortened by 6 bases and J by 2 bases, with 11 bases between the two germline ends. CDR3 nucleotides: TGTGCCAGCAGAGTCGCCAGGCCCTACGAGCAGTACTTC. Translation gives CASRVARPYEQYF.

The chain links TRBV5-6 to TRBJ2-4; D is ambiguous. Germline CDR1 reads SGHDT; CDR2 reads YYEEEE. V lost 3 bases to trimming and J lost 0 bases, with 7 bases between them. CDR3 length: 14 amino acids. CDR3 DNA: TGTGCCAGCAGCTCAGCCTTAGCCAAAAACATTCAGTACTTC. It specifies CASSSALAKNIQYF.

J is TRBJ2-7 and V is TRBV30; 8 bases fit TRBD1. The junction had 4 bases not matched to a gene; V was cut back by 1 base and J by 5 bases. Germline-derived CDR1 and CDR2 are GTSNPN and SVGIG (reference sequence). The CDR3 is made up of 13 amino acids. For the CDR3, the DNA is TGTGCCTGGAGTGGGACAGGGCGCGACGAGCAGTACTTC. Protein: CAWSGTGRDEQYF.

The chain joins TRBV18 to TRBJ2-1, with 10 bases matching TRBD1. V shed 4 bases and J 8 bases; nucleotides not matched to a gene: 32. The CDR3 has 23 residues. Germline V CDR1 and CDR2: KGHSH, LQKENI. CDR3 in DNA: TGTGCCAGCTCACTGAGACAGGGGGCAGGATATGGGCTAGCGGAGCCCTTTTTGGATGAGCAGTTCTTC. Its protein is CASSLRQGAGYGLAEPFLDEQFF.

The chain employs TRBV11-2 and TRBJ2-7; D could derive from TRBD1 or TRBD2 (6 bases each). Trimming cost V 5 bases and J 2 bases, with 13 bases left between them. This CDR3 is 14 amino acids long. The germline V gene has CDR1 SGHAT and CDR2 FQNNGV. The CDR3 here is CASSPGRGPYEQYF. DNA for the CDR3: TGTGCCAGCAGCCCGGGCCGGGGGCCCTACGAGCAGTACTTC.

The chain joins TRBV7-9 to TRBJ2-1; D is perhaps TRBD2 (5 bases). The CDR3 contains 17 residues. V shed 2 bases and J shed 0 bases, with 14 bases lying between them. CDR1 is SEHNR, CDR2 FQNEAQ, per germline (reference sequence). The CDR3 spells CASSLWELGVSYNEQFF. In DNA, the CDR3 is TGTGCCAGCAGCTTATGGGAGCTCGGGGTCTCCTACAATGAGCAGTTCTTC.

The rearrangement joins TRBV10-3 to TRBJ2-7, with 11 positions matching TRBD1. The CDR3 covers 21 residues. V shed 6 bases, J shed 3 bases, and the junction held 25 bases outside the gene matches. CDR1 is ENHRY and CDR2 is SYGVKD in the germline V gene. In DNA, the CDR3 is TGTGCCATCAGGATATATCCGGGACAGGGGGGAACGCTGAGCGGAGACTACGAGCAGTACTTC. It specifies CAIRIYPGQGGTLSGDYEQYF.

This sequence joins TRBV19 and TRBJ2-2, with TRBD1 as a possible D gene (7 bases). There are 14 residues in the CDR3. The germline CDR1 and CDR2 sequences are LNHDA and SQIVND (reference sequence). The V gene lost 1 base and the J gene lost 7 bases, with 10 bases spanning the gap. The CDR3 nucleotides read TGTGCCAGTAGTATAGTCAGGGGGGACGGGGAGCTGTTTTTT. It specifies CASSIVRGDGELFF.

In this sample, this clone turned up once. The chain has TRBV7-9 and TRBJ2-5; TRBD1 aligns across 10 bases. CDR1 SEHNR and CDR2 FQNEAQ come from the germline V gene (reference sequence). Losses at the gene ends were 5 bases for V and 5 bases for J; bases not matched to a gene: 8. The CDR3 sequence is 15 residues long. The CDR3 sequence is CASSPWDRGIETQYF. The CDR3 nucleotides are TGTGCCAGCAGCCCCTGGGACAGGGGTATTGAGACCCAGTACTTC.

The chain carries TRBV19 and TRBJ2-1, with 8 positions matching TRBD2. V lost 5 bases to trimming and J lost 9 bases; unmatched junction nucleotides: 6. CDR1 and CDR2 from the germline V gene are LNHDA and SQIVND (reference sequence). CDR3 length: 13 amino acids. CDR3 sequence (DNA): TGTGCCAGTAGTCCGGGACTAGGGAGTGAGCAGTTCTTC. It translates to CASSPGLGSEQFF.

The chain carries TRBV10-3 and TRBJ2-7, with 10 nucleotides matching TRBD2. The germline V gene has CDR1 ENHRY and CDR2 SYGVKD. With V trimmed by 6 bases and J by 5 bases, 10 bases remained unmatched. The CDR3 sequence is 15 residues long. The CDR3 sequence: CAISNRLAGEDEQYF. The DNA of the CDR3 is TGTGCCATCAGCAACCGTCTAGCGGGAGAGGACGAGCAGTACTTC.

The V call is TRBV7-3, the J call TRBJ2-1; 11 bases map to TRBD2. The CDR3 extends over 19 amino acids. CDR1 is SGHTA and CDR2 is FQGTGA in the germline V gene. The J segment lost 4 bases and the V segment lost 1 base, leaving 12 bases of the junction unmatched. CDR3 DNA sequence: TGTGCCAGCAGCTTAAACCCCGCGCCTAGGACTAGCGGGTACAATGAGCAGTTCTTC. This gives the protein CASSLNPAPRTSGYNEQFF.